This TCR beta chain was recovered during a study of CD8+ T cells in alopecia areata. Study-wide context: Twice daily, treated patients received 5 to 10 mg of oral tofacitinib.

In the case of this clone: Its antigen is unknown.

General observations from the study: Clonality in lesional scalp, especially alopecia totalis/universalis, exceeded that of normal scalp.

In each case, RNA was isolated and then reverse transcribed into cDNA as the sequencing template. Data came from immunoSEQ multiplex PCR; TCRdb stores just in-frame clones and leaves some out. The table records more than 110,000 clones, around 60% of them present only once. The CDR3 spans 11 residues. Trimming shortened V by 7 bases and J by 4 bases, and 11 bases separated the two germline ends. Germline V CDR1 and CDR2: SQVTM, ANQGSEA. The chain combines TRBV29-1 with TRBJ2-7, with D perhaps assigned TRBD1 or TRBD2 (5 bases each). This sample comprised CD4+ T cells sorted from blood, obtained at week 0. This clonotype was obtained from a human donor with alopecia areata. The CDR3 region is CSGGSFYEQYF. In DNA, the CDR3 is TGCAGCGGGGGGTCCTTTTACGAGCAGTACTTC.